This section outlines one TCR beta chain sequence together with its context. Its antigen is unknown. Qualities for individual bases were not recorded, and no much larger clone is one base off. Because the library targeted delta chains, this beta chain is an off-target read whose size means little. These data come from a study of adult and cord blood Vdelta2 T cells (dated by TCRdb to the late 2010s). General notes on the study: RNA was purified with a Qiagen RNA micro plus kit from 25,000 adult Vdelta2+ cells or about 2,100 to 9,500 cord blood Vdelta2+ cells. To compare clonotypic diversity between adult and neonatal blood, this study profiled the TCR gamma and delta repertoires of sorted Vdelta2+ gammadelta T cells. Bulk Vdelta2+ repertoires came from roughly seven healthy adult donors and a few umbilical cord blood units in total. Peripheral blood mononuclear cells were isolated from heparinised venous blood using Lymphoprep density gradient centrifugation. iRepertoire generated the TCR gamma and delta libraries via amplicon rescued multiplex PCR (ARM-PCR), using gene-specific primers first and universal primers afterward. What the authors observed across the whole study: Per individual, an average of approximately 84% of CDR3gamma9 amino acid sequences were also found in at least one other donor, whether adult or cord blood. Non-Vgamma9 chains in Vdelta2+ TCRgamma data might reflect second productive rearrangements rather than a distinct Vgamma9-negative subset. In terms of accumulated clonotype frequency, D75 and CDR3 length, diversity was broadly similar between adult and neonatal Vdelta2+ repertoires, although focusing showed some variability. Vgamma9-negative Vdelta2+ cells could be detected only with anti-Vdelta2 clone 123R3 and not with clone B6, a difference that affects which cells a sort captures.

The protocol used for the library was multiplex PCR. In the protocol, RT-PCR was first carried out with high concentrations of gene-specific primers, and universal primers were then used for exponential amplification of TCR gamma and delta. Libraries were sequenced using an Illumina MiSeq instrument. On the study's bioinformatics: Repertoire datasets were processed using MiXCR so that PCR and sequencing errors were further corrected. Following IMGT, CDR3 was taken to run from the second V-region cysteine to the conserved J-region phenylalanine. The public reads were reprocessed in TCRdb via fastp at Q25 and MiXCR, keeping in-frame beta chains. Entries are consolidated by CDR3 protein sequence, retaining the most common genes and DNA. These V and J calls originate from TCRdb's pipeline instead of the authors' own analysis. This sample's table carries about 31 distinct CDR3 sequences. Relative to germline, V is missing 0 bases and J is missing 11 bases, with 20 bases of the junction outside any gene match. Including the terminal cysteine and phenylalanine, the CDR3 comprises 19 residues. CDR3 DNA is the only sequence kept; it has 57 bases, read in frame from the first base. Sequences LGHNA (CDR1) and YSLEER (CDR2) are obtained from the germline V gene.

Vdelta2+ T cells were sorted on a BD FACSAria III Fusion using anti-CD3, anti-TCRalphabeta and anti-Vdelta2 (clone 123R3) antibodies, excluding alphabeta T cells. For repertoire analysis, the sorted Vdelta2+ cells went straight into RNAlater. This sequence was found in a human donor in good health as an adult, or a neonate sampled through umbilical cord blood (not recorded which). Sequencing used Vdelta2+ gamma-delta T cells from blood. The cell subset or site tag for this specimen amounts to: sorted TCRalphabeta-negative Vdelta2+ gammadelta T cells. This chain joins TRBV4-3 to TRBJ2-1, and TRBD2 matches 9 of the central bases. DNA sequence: TGCGCCAGCAGCCAAGATCTGGTAGCGGGAGAAATTACGTCAATGAAGCAGTTCTTC. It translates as CASSQDLVAGEITSMKQFF.